Listed here is a single T cell receptor (beta chain). Its target is not known. This may be a read error: a much more frequent sequence differs by one nucleotide. These data come from a study of T cells after yellow fever vaccination. Each CDR3 protein is one row after TCRdb ran MiXCR on the 5' RACE reads. The sample lists 450,000 to 550,000 distinct CDR3 sequences, roughly 22% occurring once. The study, taken as a whole, reports: In FACS-sorted repertoires, abundant clonotypes from the bulk population could appear as contaminants.

The CDR3 has 15 residues. The specimen comprised PBMCs, sampled around 3 weeks after the first yellow fever vaccination. This sequence joins TRBV12-3 or TRBV12-4 and TRBJ2-3, with a possible D match to TRBD2 (5 bases). The source of this sequence is a man aged 18 to 29 who received the YFV17D yellow fever vaccine. The CDR3 sequence is CASSLARASTDTQNF. The CDR3 bases are TGTGCCAGCAGTTTAGCACGGGCTAGCACAGATACGCAGAATTTT.